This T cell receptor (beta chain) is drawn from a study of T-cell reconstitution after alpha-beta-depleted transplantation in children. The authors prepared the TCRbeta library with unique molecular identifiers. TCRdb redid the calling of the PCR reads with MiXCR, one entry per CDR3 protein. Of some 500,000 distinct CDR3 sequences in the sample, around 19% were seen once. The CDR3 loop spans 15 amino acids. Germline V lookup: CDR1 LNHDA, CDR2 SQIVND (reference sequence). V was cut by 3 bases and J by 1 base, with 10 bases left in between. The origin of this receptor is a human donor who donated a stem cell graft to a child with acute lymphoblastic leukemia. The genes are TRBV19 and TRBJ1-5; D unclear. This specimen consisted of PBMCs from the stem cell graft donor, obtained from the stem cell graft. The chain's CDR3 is CASSIFLNSNQPQHF. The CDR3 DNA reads TGTGCCAGTAGTATCTTTCTCAACAGCAATCAGCCCCAGCATTTT.